This entry concerns a single T cell receptor beta chain. Its target is unknown. Germline V gives CDR1 SGHDT, CDR2 YYEEEE. This CDR3 is built from 13 residues. V dropped 1 base and J dropped 4 bases, with 6 bases sitting between them. The data originate from a study of cytomegalovirus exposure and HLA in healthy donors. PCR involved 60 Vbeta and 13 Jbeta primers. Clones were read by immunoSEQ multiplex PCR, and TCRdb kept only the in-frame ones, dropping some. Of 100,000 to 150,000 clones listed, approximately 87% are singletons. General observations from the study: The listing of 150 or so TCR beta chains classed them as cytomegalovirus-associated. Immune exposure information comprised only CMV serostatus. Productive rates of about 90% or about 30% were seen for most TCR beta V segments in an earlier analysis. Later analysis placed DRB1 highest and HLA-C lowest in TCR association rates, which differed by HLA locus.

This TCR derives from a man aged 40-55 years in good health and CMV-seronegative. The chain recombines TRBV5-6 with TRBJ2-1; no clear D. Sequencing used PBMCs. For the CDR3, the DNA is TGTGCCAGCAGCTTGTCCAGATACAATGAGCAGTTCTTC. Protein product: CASSLSRYNEQFF.